These 31 T cell receptor beta chains were sequenced from one sample in a study of blood T cell repertoires in COVID-19. Some clones are missing from TCRdb's copy, which holds only in-frame ones; the method was immunoSEQ multiplex PCR. The table records 150,000 to 200,000 clones, roughly 89% of them present only once. Sequenced material: peripheral blood. The source of these receptors is a woman between 65 and 79 years old with COVID-19, enrolled during active disease.

V gene TRBV29-1 combines with J gene TRBJ1-1, with no clear D. The CDR3 contains 14 residues. The germline CDR1 and CDR2 sequences are SQVTM and ANQGSEA. Trimming removed 3 bases from V and 1 base from J, with 12 bases in between. CDR3 protein: CSVELTGSNTEAFF. CDR3 DNA: TGCAGCGTTGAGCTCACGGGGTCGAACACTGAAGCTTTCTTT.

This chain joins TRBV10-3 and TRBJ1-1; TRBD1 matches 9 bases. Trimming cost V 2 bases and J 5 bases; bases outside gene matches: 3. CDR1 is ENHRY and CDR2 is SYGVKD in the germline V gene. This CDR3 has 14 residues. The CDR3 here is CAISETGGRTEAFF. The CDR3 nucleotides are TGTGCCATCAGTGAGACAGGGGGCCGGACTGAAGCTTTCTTT.

The chain joins TRBV7-6 to TRBJ2-7; TRBD2 might be the D (6 bases). CDR3 size: 14 residues. V lost 1 base, J lost 7 bases, and 14 bases lay in between. The germline V gene has CDR1 SGHVS and CDR2 FNYEAQ. The CDR3 sequence: CASSLGVGAGEQYF. The CDR3 bases are TGTGCCAGCAGCTTAGGTGTAGGCGCGGGAGAGCAGTACTTC.

The chain recombines TRBV2 with TRBJ2-1; 7 positions match TRBD2. This CDR3 is built from 13 residues. V was clipped by 4 bases and J by 6 bases; unmatched bases: 3. CDR1 SNHLY and CDR2 FYNNEI come from the germline V gene. The CDR3 protein is CASSVGGVNEQFF. The CDR3 DNA reads as TGTGCCAGCAGTGTGGGAGGGGTCAATGAGCAGTTCTTC. The whole variable domain, filled in from reference TRBV2 and TRBJ2-1, reads EPEVTQTPSHQVTQMGQEVILRCVPISNHLYFYWYRQILGQKVEFLVSFYNNEISEKSEIFDDQFSVERPDGSNFTLKIRSTKLEDSAMYFCASSVGGVNEQFFGPGTRLTVL.

This rearrangement joins TRBV5-1 to TRBJ1-1; TRBD1 is a possible D gene (5 bases). The ends were cut back, 0 bases at V and 6 bases at J, with 15 bases in the middle. Germline V gene sequence: CDR1 SGHRS, CDR2 YFSETQ. The CDR3 is 15 amino acids. CDR3 sequence (DNA): TGCGCCAGCAGCTTGGCTTACGTAGGGGTGGCTGAAGCTTTCTTT. Translation: CASSLAYVGVAEAFF.

The chain is built from TRBV18 and TRBJ1-2, with 9 bases matching TRBD1. V lost 6 bases to trimming and J lost 4 bases; unmatched junction nucleotides: 9. The CDR3 is 15 residues long. Per germline, CDR1 KGHSH and CDR2 LQKENI. The CDR3 here is CASSPGQGYGYGYTF. The CDR3 coding sequence is TGTGCCAGCTCGCCGGGACAGGGTTATGGCTATGGCTACACCTTC.

The chain employs TRBV25-1 and TRBJ2-6; TRBD1 matches at 7 bases. The CDR3 covers 14 residues. Per the germline V gene, CDR1 is MGHDK and CDR2 is SYGVNS. V lost 6 bases, J lost 4 bases, and 3 bases stayed unmatched. This CDR3 reads CASRGQKGANVLTF. DNA of the CDR3: TGTGCCAGCAGGGGACAGAAAGGGGCCAACGTCCTGACTTTC.

This clone was seen just once. CDR3 sequence reads: CASSHGQGGGYTF. The CDR3 DNA reads TGTGCCAGCAGCCACGGACAGGGGGGAGGCTACACCTTC. The chain recombines TRBV11-3 with TRBJ1-2, with 10 positions matching TRBD1. V was clipped by 5 bases and J by 8 bases; unmatched bases: 5. This CDR3 is 13 amino acids long. Looked up from germline, CDR1 is SGHNT and CDR2 is YENEEA.

The rearrangement joins TRBV9 to TRBJ2-1, with a tentative D call TRBD2 (5 bases). The V gene lost 0 bases and the J gene lost 2 bases, with 12 bases spanning the gap. The CDR3 is made up of 16 amino acids. Germline V gene lookup returns CDR1 SGDLS and CDR2 YYNGEE. The CDR3 bases are TGTGCCAGCAGCGTAGTAGGGCTAGCAGCCTACAATGAGCAGTTCTTC. Protein sequence: CASSVVGLAAYNEQFF.

This chain joins TRBV10-3 and TRBJ2-7; 8 bases are shared with TRBD1. V shed 6 bases, J shed 5 bases, and the junction held 3 bases outside the gene matches. The CDR3 contains 12 residues. Germline V CDR1 and CDR2: ENHRY, SYGVKD. As DNA, the CDR3 is TGTGCCATCAGGGACAGGGAGAACGAGCAGTACTTC. Translating gives CAIRDRENEQYF.

V gene TRBV9 combines with J gene TRBJ1-5, with D possibly matching TRBD1 (6 bases). Germline-derived CDR1 and CDR2 are SGDLS and YYNGEE. Trimming cost V 3 bases and J 0 bases, with 10 bases left between them. The CDR3 totals 15 residues. CDR3 sequence reads: CASSATGFSNQPQHF. CDR3 bases: TGTGCCAGCAGCGCTACAGGGTTTAGCAATCAGCCCCAGCATTTT.

The CDR3 DNA is TGTGCCAGCACAGACGTCGGGGTGCAGTTCTTC. Its protein is CASTDVGVQFF. This chain joins TRBV12-3 or TRBV12-4 and TRBJ2-1, with D perhaps TRBD2 (5 bases). This CDR3 has 11 residues. The germline V and J ends were trimmed by 7 bases and 12 bases, with 13 bases remaining between them.

The chain couples TRBV9 to TRBJ1-3; D may be TRBD1 (6 bases). CDR1 is SGDLS and CDR2 is YYNGEE in the germline V gene. The CDR3 is made up of 15 amino acids. With 0 bases removed from V and 4 bases from J, the gap between germline ends came to 11 bases. As DNA, the CDR3 is TGTGCCAGCAGCGTAGCTTGGACAGCAGGAAACACCATATATTTT. This translates into CASSVAWTAGNTIYF.

The chain recombines TRBV6-6 with TRBJ1-3; D gene ambiguous. V was shortened by 4 bases and J by 2 bases, with 12 bases between the two germline ends. Germline CDR1 MNHNY, CDR2 SVGAGI (reference sequence). There are 15 residues in the CDR3. The CDR3 nucleotides are TGTGCCAGCAGTTCCCAGGTTCTGGCTGGAAACACCATATATTTT. Amino acid sequence: CASSSQVLAGNTIYF.

A single count supports this clone. The J gene is TRBJ2-1, the V gene TRBV7-3; D might be TRBD2 (6 bases). The germline V gene encodes CDR1 SGHTA and CDR2 FQGTGA. The CDR3 is 13 amino acids. V lost 4 bases and J lost 9, with 13 bases in between. The CDR3 reads CASSSIDGGEQFF. The DNA for the CDR3 is TGTGCCAGCAGCTCTATCGACGGGGGTGAGCAGTTCTTC. Using reference TRBV7-3 and TRBJ2-1 for the parts outside the CDR3, the full variable domain is GAGVSQTPSNKVTEKGKYVELRCDPISGHTALYWYRQSLGQGPEFLIYFQGTGAADDSGLPNDRFFAVRPEGSVSTLKIQRTERGDSAVYLCASSSIDGGEQFFGPGTRLTVL.

The chain is built from TRBV25-1 and TRBJ1-1; weak D call: TRBD1 (5 bases). The germline V gene has CDR1 MGHDK and CDR2 SYGVNS. The CDR3 runs 13 residues. The ends were cut back, 0 bases at V and 8 bases at J, with 10 bases in the middle. This chain's CDR3 is CASSEYFRGEAFF. The DNA for the CDR3 is TGTGCCAGCAGTGAATATTTTCGGGGGGAAGCTTTCTTT.

This chain uses TRBV5-4 with TRBJ2-7; 12 bases align to TRBD2. This CDR3 has 15 residues. Looked up from germline, CDR1 is SGHNT and CDR2 is YYREEE (reference sequence). Germline trimming cut 4 bases from V and 5 bases from J; bases unmatched to any gene: 7. The CDR3 DNA reads as TGTGCCAGCAGCGTACCTAGCGGGGGGGCCAACGAGCAGTACTTC. Encoded protein: CASSVPSGGANEQYF. Variable domain in full (rest from reference TRBV5-4 and TRBJ2-7): ETGVTQSPTHLIKTRGQQVTLRCSSQSGHNTVSWYQQALGQGPQFIFQYYREEENGRGNFPPRFSGLQFPNYSSELNVNALELDDSALYLCASSVPSGGANEQYFGPGTRLTVT.

The chain carries TRBV28 and TRBJ1-5; D is ambiguous. The CDR3 is 16 residues long. Germline-derived CDR1 and CDR2 are MDHEN and SYDVKM. Trimming removed 5 bases at V and 0 bases at J, with 14 bases between. In DNA form, the CDR3 reads TGTGCCAGCAGTCGCGGTCGTGCAGATAGCAATCAGCCCCAGCATTTT. Protein product: CASSRGRADSNQPQHF.

The CDR3: CASSLGSDTEAFF. In DNA form, the CDR3 reads TGTGCCAGCAGCCTCGGTTCGGACACTGAAGCTTTCTTT. V is TRBV7-3 and J is TRBJ1-1, with unresolved D. Trimming stripped 5 bases from V and 3 bases from J, with 10 bases between. This CDR3 spans 13 amino acids. Germline V gives CDR1 SGHTA, CDR2 FQGTGA.

V gene TRBV10-2 combines with J gene TRBJ1-5, with 10 bases lining up with TRBD1. CDR3 length equals 14 residues. V lost 6 bases, J lost 6 bases, and 5 bases stayed unmatched. Per germline, CDR1 WSHSY and CDR2 SAAADI. Written as DNA, the CDR3 is TGCGCCAGCAGGACCGACAGGGGGCCTCAGCCCCAGCATTTT. It is translated as CASRTDRGPQPQHF.

The table lists this clone with a count of one. The genes are TRBV27 and TRBJ1-1; 7 bases fit TRBD1. The CDR3 sequence is 13 residues long. The V gene end was trimmed by 3 bases and the J gene end by 5 bases; junction bases not matched to a gene: 3. CDR1 is MNHEY and CDR2 is SMNVEV in the germline V gene (reference sequence). CDR3 DNA sequence: TGTGCCAGCAGTTTGACAGGGTGGACTGAAGCTTTCTTT. Encoded protein: CASSLTGWTEAFF.

The J gene is TRBJ2-5, the V gene TRBV14; tentatively, D is TRBD2 (5 bases). CDR3 length: 11 residues. The V and J ends lost 4 bases and 7 bases respectively, with 7 bases between them. The germline gives CDR1 SGHDN, CDR2 FVKESK. In nucleotides, the CDR3 is TGTGCCAGCAGCCCAGGAGGGACCCAGTACTTC. Amino acids: CASSPGGTQYF.

This rearrangement joins TRBV5-1 to TRBJ2-5, with a possible D match to TRBD1 (7 bases). V was shortened by 0 bases and J by 6 bases, with 18 bases between the two germline ends. CDR3 length: 16 amino acids. The germline CDR1 and CDR2 sequences are SGHRS and YFSETQ. CDR3 nucleotides: TGCGCCAGCAGCTTGGCAGCAGGGGGGCCGCGAAAGACCCAGTACTTC. This codes for CASSLAAGGPRKTQYF.

To note about this clone: Germline is not matched at one junction end, which may reflect a read error. This rearrangement joins TRBV11-2 to TRBJ1-4, with a tentative D call TRBD1 (5 bases). Germline assignment: CDR1 SGHAT and CDR2 FQNNGV. There are 15 residues in the CDR3. The CDR3 sequence: CASSLSQGILEKLFF. In nucleotides, the CDR3 is TGTGCCAGCAGCTTATCGCAGGGAATTCTTGAAAAGCTGTTTTTT.

The chain is built from TRBV18 and TRBJ2-1, with TRBD2 as a possible D gene (7 bases). The V end was cut by 3 bases, the J end by 2 bases, with 20 bases between. The CDR3 spans 18 residues. Germline loops: CDR1 KGHSH, CDR2 LQKENI. This chain's CDR3 is CASSPGEGGGDTYNEQFF. The CDR3 DNA is TGTGCCAGCTCACCGGGGGAGGGCGGGGGCGACACCTACAATGAGCAGTTCTTC.

This chain joins TRBV5-1 and TRBJ2-3; 8 bases map to TRBD2. V lost 0 bases, J lost 3 bases, and 6 bases stayed unmatched. The CDR3 loop spans 16 amino acids. CDR1 and CDR2 from the germline V gene are SGHRS and YFSETQ. The CDR3 region is CASSLDGGGQTDTQYF. The CDR3 DNA reads as TGCGCCAGCAGCTTGGATGGCGGGGGGCAGACAGATACGCAGTATTTT.

This clone is a singleton in its sample. The chain couples TRBV3-1 (or the pseudogene TRBV3-2) to TRBJ1-6, with TRBD1 matching over 9 bases. There are 17 residues in the CDR3. Germline CDR1 and CDR2: LGHDT and YNNKEL (reference sequence). The V gene end was trimmed by 3 bases and the J gene end by 9 bases; junction bases not matched to a gene: 12. CDR3 DNA sequence: TGTGCCAGCAGCCACCCCCGGAACAGGGGGCAGGGTTCACCCCTCCACTTT. Its translation: CASSHPRNRGQGSPLHF.

V usage is TRBV15 and J usage is TRBJ2-2; no firm D call. Germline values: CDR1 LNHNV, CDR2 YYDKDF (reference sequence). The CDR3 has 14 amino acids. Trimming shortened V by 1 base and J by 1 base, and 4 bases separated the two germline ends. CDR3 DNA: TGTGCCACCAGCAGAGCTCGGAACACCGGGGAGCTGTTTTTT. This codes for CATSRARNTGELFF.

The V and J genes are TRBV19 and TRBJ1-2, with D possibly TRBD1 on 5 matching bases. Germline CDR1 reads LNHDA; CDR2 reads SQIVND (reference sequence). This CDR3 spans 13 amino acids. Trimming left V 6 bases short and J 4 bases short, with 12 bases between. The CDR3 DNA reads as TGTGCCAGTAGGGCGGGGACGGGCTATGGCTACACCTTC. It codes for CASRAGTGYGYTF.

This clone was counted ten times or more. The chain recombines TRBV15 with TRBJ2-5; D is unclear. The CDR3 covers 15 residues. CDR1 LNHNV and CDR2 YYDKDF come from the germline V gene (reference sequence). V was clipped by 0 bases and J by 1 base, with 9 bases between them. CDR3 sequence reads: CATSRDMASQETQYF. For the CDR3, the DNA is TGTGCCACCAGCAGAGATATGGCTTCCCAAGAGACCCAGTACTTC.

The gene calls are TRBV19 and TRBJ2-2, with unresolved D. The CDR3 sequence is 14 residues long. Germline loops: CDR1 LNHDA, CDR2 SQIVND (reference sequence). V lost 4 bases, J lost 0 bases, and 6 bases lay in between. CDR3 bases: TGTGCCAGTAGTACAGGCGCGAACACCGGGGAGCTGTTTTTT. This gives the protein CASSTGANTGELFF.